This T cell receptor (beta chain) appears in the sequencing data of a study of identical twins. Study-wide findings and caveats: Twin pairs' shared out-of-frame alpha sequences were enriched in low generation probability. The study found that models underestimated out-of-frame TCR alpha sharing in monozygotic twins.

TCRdb passed the 5' RACE reads through MiXCR, listing each CDR3 protein once. The sample lists roughly 1.6 million distinct CDR3 sequences, about 32% seen once, with approximately 0.25% in the top ten. The germline V gene has CDR1 SGHTA and CDR2 FQGNSA. Trimming removed 1 base from V and 4 bases from J, with 11 bases in between. This CDR3 is built from 15 residues. This clonotype has a count of ten or more. Its antigen is still unknown. Sample: cord blood. The sequence derives from a newborn girl in good health. This chain connects TRBV7-2 to TRBJ2-1; D is undetermined. This CDR3 reads CASSLEVRTYNEQFF. In DNA form, the CDR3 reads TGTGCCAGCAGCTTAGAGGTACGGACGTACAATGAGCAGTTCTTC. The full variable domain, completed using reference TRBV7-2 and TRBJ2-1, is GAGVSQSPSNKVTEKGKDVELRCDPISGHTALYWYRQSLGQGLEFLIYFQGNSAPDKSGLPSDRFSAERTGGSVSTLTIQRTQQEDSAVYLCASSLEVRTYNEQFFGPGTRLTVL.